The rows below give T cell receptor beta chains drawn from one sample of a study of human T cells and chemical hapten exposure. Each CDR3 protein gets one entry after TCRdb re-called the RACE reads with MiXCR. The sample records under 90,000 distinct CDR3 sequences, approximately 8% being singletons. Sequencing input: whole blood. These receptors came from a male donor in good health. Some clones in this sample may be carry-over from other donors' samples. CDR3s include the opening cysteine and the closing phenylalanine or tryptophan. The order of the fields is V gene, clone size, J gene, D gene, CDR3 protein, CDR3 DNA. D genes are given only for firm matches. Size is omitted from some rows. Given values are once, few, many or a class for expanded clones.

TRBV7-8	many	TRBJ2-1	.	CASTQENNEQFF	TGTGCCAGCACCCAGGAGAACAATGAGCAGTTCTTC
TRBV14	.	TRBJ2-5	.	CASSHQGSGETQYF	TGTGCCAGCAGCCATCAGGGATCCGGCGAGACCCAGTACTTC
TRBV2	.	TRBJ2-7	.	CASRGTTYEQYF	TGTGCCAGCAGGGGCACCACCTACGAGCAGTACTTC
TRBV4-1	many	TRBJ2-2	.	CASSQAEASSTGELFF	TGCGCCAGCAGCCAAGCCGAGGCTTCGTCGACCGGGGAGCTGTTTTTT
TRBV20-1	.	TRBJ1-5	.	CSARQGLTSNQPQHF	TGCAGTGCTAGACAGGGCCTCACCTCCAATCAGCCCCAGCATTTT
TRBV2	few	TRBJ1-6	.	CASSESPILPLHF	TGTGCCAGCAGTGAAAGTCCGATATTGCCCCTCCACTTT
TRBV6-6	few	TRBJ2-3	.	CASSLGPPPPTDTQYF	TGTGCCAGCAGTTTGGGACCCCCCCCCCCCACAGATACGCAGTATTTT
TRBV6-5	.	TRBJ2-7	.	CASSYEEGEQYF	TGTGCCAGCAGTTACGAGGAGGGTGAGCAGTACTTC
TRBV7-2	.	TRBJ1-2	.	CASSPGQRYGYTF	TGTGCCAGCAGCCCCGGACAGCGCTATGGCTACACCTTC
TRBV12-3/TRBV12-4	few	TRBJ2-3	TRBD2	CASSFGGEGDTQYF	TGTGCCAGCAGTTTCGGCGGGGAGGGAGATACGCAGTATTTT